The T cell receptor (beta chain) described here comes from a study of early T cells in non-severe SARS-CoV-2 infection. At the level of the study: Sequenced bulk RNA came from whole blood that was unsorted, and chains were unpaired.

CDR3 size: 15 residues. The V gene lost 0 bases and the J gene lost 9 bases, with 21 bases spanning the gap. Germline CDR1 reads GTSNPN; CDR2 reads SVGIG (reference sequence). In this sample, this clonotype turned up a few times. Individual cDNA molecules each received unique molecular identifiers attached to them. Each CDR3 protein is one row after TCRdb ran MiXCR on the 5' RACE reads. This table has tens of thousands of distinct CDR3 sequences, roughly 12% appearing once. Sample: whole blood. The J gene is TRBJ2-7, the V gene TRBV30; maybe TRBD1 (5 bases). This TCR came from an adult who was a healthcare worker with PCR-confirmed SARS-CoV-2 infection or an uninfected control (not recorded which). Here the CDR3 reads CAWSVSGHFLSVQYF. In DNA form, the CDR3 reads TGTGCCTGGAGTGTGTCTGGACACTTCTTATCCGTGCAGTACTTC.